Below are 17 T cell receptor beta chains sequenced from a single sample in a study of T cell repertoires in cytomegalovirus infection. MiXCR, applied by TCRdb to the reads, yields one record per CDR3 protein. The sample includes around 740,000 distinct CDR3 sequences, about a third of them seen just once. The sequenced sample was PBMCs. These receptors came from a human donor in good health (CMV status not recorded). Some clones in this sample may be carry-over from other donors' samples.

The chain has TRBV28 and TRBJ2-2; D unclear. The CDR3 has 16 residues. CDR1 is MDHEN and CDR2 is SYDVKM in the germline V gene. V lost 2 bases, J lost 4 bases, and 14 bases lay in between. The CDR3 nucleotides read TGTGCCAGCAGTTTAATTACTACCAGAACCACCGGGGAGCTGTTTTTT. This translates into CASSLITTRTTGELFF.

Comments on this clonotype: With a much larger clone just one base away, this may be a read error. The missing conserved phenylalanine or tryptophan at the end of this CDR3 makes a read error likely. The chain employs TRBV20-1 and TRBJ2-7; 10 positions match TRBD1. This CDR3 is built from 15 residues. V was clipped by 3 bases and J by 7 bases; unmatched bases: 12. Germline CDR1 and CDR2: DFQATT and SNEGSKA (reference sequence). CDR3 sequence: CSASRGTGEAGEQYL. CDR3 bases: TGCAGTGCTAGTCGAGGGACAGGGGAAGCGGGGGAGCAGTACTTA.

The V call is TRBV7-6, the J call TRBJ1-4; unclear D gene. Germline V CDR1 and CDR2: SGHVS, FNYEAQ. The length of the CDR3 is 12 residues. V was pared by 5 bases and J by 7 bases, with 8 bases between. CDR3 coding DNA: TGTGCCAGCAGCACCACTGGTGAAAAACTGTTTTTT. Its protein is CASSTTGEKLFF.

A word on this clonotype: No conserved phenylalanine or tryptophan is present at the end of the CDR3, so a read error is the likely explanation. The CDR3 here is CASSSHRQGLGETQYL. CDR3 in DNA: TGTGCCAGCAGTTCCCACCGACAGGGTCTGGGAGAGACCCAGTACTTA. The V and J genes are TRBV28 and TRBJ2-5; 7 bases are a match to TRBD1. From germline, CDR1 is MDHEN and CDR2 SYDVKM. The CDR3 sequence is 16 residues long. The junction had 12 bases not matched to a gene; V was cut back by 4 bases and J by 4 bases.

CDR3 in DNA: TGTGCCAGCAGCTTAAAGCCTTGGGACGAGCCCCAGCATTTT. Translation gives CASSLKPWDEPQHF. The chain links TRBV7-6 to TRBJ1-5; D possibly corresponds to TRBD1 (5 bases). Germline V gene sequence: CDR1 SGHVS, CDR2 FNYEAQ. V was pared by 2 bases and J by 8 bases, with 13 bases between. The CDR3 length is 14 residues.

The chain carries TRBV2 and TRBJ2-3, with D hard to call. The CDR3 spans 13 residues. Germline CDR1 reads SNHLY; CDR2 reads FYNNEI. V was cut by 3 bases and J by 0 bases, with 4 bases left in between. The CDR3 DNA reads TGTGCCAGCAGTGAGGTCAGCACAGATACGCAGTATTTT. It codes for CASSEVSTDTQYF. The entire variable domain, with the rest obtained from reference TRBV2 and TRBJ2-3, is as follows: EPEVTQTPSHQVTQMGQEVILRCVPISNHLYFYWYRQILGQKVEFLVSFYNNEISEKSEIFDDQFSVERPDGSNFTLKIRSTKLEDSAMYFCASSEVSTDTQYFGPGTRLTVL.

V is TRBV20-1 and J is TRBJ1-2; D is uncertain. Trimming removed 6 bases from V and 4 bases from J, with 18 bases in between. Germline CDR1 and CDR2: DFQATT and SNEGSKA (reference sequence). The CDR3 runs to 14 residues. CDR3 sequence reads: CSARKAVGSYGYTF. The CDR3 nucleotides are TGCAGTGCCCGAAAGGCTGTTGGAAGCTATGGCTACACCTTC.

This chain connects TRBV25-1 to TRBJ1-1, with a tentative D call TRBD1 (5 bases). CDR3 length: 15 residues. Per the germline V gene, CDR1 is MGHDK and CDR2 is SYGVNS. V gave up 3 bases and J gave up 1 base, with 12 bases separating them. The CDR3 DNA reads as TGTGCCAGCAGTGAGATCGGCAGGGAGAACACTGAAGCTTTCTTT. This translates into CASSEIGRENTEAFF.

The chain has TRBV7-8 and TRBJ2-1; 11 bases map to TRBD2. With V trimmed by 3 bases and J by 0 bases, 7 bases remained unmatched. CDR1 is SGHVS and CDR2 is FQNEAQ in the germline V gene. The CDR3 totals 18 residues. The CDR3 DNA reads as TGTGCCAGCAGCTTCGGGCTAGCGGGGGGCTTCTCCTACAATGAGCAGTTCTTC. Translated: CASSFGLAGGFSYNEQFF.

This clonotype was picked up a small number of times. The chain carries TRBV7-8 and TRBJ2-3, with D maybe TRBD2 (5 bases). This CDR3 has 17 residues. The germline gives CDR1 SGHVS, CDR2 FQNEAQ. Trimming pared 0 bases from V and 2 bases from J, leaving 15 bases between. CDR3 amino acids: CASSLADSVPDTDTQYF. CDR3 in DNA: TGTGCCAGCAGCTTAGCGGATAGCGTCCCAGACACAGATACGCAGTATTTT.

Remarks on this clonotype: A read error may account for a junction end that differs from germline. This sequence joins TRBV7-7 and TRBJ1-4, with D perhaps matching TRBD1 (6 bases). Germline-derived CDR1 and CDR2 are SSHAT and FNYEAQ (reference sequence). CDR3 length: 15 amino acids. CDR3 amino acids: CASSSERGPDEKLFF. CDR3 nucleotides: TGTGCTAGCAGTTCTGAGCGGGGGCCGGATGAAAAACTGTTTTTT.

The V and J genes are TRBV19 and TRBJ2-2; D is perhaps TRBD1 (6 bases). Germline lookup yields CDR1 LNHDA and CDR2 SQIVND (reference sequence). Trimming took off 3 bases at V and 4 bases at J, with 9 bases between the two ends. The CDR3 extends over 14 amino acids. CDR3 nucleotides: TGTGCCAGTAGTATCTCAGGGGTCACCGGGGAGCTGTTTTTT. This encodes CASSISGVTGELFF.

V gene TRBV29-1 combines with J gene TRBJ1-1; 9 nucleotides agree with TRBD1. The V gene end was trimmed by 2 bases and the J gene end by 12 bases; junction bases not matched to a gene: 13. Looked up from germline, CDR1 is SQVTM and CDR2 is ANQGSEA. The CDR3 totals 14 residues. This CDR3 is CSVEKGTGGQIPFF. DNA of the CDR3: TGCAGCGTTGAAAAAGGTACAGGGGGCCAGATACCTTTCTTT.

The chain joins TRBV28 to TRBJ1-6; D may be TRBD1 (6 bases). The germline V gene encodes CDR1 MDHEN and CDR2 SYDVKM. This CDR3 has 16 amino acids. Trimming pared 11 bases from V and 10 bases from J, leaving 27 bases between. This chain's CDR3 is CAGGERYRDNRSPLHF. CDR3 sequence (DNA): TGTGCCGGGGGAGAGAGGTACCGGGACAACAGATCACCCCTCCACTTT.

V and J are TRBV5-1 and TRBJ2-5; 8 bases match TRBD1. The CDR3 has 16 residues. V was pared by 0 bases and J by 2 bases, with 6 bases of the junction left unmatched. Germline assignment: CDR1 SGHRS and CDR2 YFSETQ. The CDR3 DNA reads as TGCGCCAGCAGCTTGGGGGCCAGGGGGCAGCAAGAGACCCAGTACTTC. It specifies CASSLGARGQQETQYF.

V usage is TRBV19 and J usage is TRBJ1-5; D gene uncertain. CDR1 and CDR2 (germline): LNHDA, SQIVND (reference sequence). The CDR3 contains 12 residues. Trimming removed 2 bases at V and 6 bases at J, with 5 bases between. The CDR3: CASSIKSQPQHF. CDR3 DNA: TGTGCCAGTAGTATAAAGAGTCAGCCCCAGCATTTT.

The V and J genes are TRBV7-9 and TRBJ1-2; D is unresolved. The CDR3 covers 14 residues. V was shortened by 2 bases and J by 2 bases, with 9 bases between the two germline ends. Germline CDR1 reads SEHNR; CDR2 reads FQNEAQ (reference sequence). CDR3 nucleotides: TGTGCCAGCAGCTTATTTGGCATAAACTATGGCTACACCTTC. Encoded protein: CASSLFGINYGYTF.